A selection of T cell receptor beta chains follows, all from one sample in a study of T cell responses to AZD1222 COVID-19 vaccine. Assay used: immunoSEQ multiplex PCR; TCRdb lists only in-frame clones, some missing. Among about 110,000 clones listed, 70% to 90% were seen once. The specimen was peripheral blood, collected on day 0 of AZD1222 vaccination. The receptors here all came from an adult in good health. The CDR3 runs from the conserved cysteine through the conserved F or W. D genes are given only for firm matches. Expanded clones get a size class; other rows say once, few or many, or leave the size out.

clone_size,j_call,d_call,v_call,cdr3_aa,cdr3_nt
.,TRBJ2-7,.,TRBV18,CASSPPGQGRGDEQYF,TGTGCCAGCTCACCACCCGGTCAGGGCCGGGGCGACGAGCAGTACTTC
.,TRBJ1-5,.,TRBV6-5,CASSYGHHQPQHF,TGTGCCAGCAGTTACGGACATCATCAGCCCCAGCATTTT
.,TRBJ2-1,.,TRBV5-1,CASSPRGALGTYNEQFF,TGCGCCAGCAGCCCACGAGGAGCCTTGGGGACCTACAATGAGCAGTTCTTC
.,TRBJ2-2,TRBD2,TRBV19,CASSGGLAGVHTGELFF,TGTGCCAGTAGTGGGGGACTAGCGGGAGTGCACACCGGGGAGCTGTTTTTT
.,TRBJ2-1,TRBD2,TRBV2,CASRVAGGRDNEQFF,TGTGCCAGCAGAGTAGCGGGAGGTAGAGACAATGAGCAGTTCTTC
.,TRBJ1-2,.,TRBV30,CAWSARGPGGYTF,TGTGCCTGGAGTGCCCGGGGGCCCGGGGGCTACACCTTC
.,TRBJ1-6,.,TRBV25-1,CASRGIYNSPLHF,TGTGCCAGCAGGGGAATCTATAATTCACCCCTCCACTTT
.,TRBJ2-5,TRBD2,TRBV7-9,CASSKYIGTSGQETQYF,TGTGCCAGCAGCAAATACATTGGGACTAGCGGTCAAGAGACCCAGTACTTC
once,TRBJ1-1,.,TRBV6-4,CASSVDGWDTEAFF,TGTGCCAGCAGCGTGGACGGATGGGACACTGAAGCTTTCTTT
.,TRBJ1-2,TRBD1,TRBV4-3,CASSELRGREGDGYTF,TGCGCCAGCAGCGAACTCAGGGGGCGAGAAGGGGATGGCTACACCTTC
.,TRBJ1-2,.,TRBV29-1,CCVSPGKRDEGYTF,TGCTGCGTCTCCCCCGGGAAGCGTGACGAGGGCTACACCTTC
.,TRBJ1-5,.,TRBV19,CAIGKARNQPQHF,TGTGCCATCGGGAAGGCCCGTAATCAGCCCCAGCATTTT
.,TRBJ1-5,.,TRBV28,CASSFPFPNSNQPQHF,TGTGCCAGCAGTTTTCCCTTTCCCAATAGCAATCAGCCCCAGCATTTT
.,TRBJ2-1,.,TRBV2,CASSSGESSYNEQFF,TGTGCCAGCAGTTCCGGGGAGAGCTCCTACAATGAGCAGTTCTTC
.,TRBJ2-7,.,TRBV30,CAWSVRGGSYEQYF,TGTGCCTGGAGTGTCAGGGGGGGATCGTACGAGCAGTACTTC
once,TRBJ2-3,.,TRBV6-6,CASSYGRAGADTQYF,TGTGCCAGCAGTTACGGGCGGGCCGGGGCAGATACGCAGTATTTT
.,TRBJ2-1,TRBD2,TRBV19,CASRNPGGRNEQFF,TGTGCCAGTAGAAACCCGGGAGGGAGGAATGAGCAGTTCTTC
few,TRBJ2-7,.,TRBV16,CASSQSTVGTYEQYF,TGTGCCAGCAGCCAATCGACTGTGGGTACGTACGAGCAGTACTTC
.,TRBJ2-2,.,TRBV9,CASSGAENTGELFF,TGTGCCAGCAGCGGAGCTGAGAACACCGGGGAGCTGTTTTTT
.,TRBJ2-1,TRBD2,TRBV10-3,CATGTTQYNEQFF,TGTGCCACCGGGACTACCCAATACAATGAGCAGTTCTTC
.,TRBJ2-3,TRBD1,TRBV7-8,CASSPGTGPQYF,TGTGCCAGCAGCCCTGGGACAGGCCCCCAGTATTTT
.,TRBJ2-2,.,TRBV6-1,CASSENWRGTGELFF,TGTGCCAGCAGTGAAAACTGGCGCGGGACCGGGGAGCTGTTTTTT
.,TRBJ1-1,.,TRBV5-1,CASSPAGAEEAFF,TGCGCCAGCAGCCCCGCCGGGGCAGAAGAAGCTTTCTTT
.,TRBJ1-1,.,TRBV10-3,CAISEKGRLAFF,TGTGCCATCAGTGAGAAGGGGAGGCTGGCTTTCTTT
few,TRBJ1-4,.,TRBV9,CASSARQFPNEKLFF,TGTGCCAGCAGCGCTAGACAGTTCCCTAATGAAAAACTGTTTTTT
.,TRBJ2-3,.,TRBV7-7,CASSSGITDTQYF,TGTGCCAGCAGCTCCGGGATCACAGATACGCAGTATTTT
.,TRBJ1-5,.,TRBV28,CASSSLGGINQPQHF,TGTGCCAGCAGCTCCCTGGGGGGAATCAATCAGCCCCAGCATTTT
.,TRBJ1-4,.,TRBV2,CASSGPANEKLFF,TGTGCCAGCAGTGGGCCAGCTAATGAAAAACTGTTTTTT
.,TRBJ1-3,TRBD1,TRBV4-1,CASSQDRQGTGNTIYF,TGCGCCAGCAGCCAAGATAGACAGGGGACTGGAAACACCATATATTTT
few,TRBJ2-7,.,TRBV29-1,CSVAYSTFEQYF,TGCAGCGTTGCGTATTCGACGTTCGAGCAGTACTTC
.,TRBJ1-1,.,TRBV19,CASSSQREAFF,TGTGCCAGTAGTTCCCAACGAGAAGCTTTCTTT
.,TRBJ2-5,TRBD2,TRBV2,CASTMISGLAGRETQYF,TGTGCCAGCACCATGATCTCAGGACTAGCGGGACGAGAGACCCAGTACTTC
.,TRBJ2-2,TRBD1,TRBV6-5,CASSYRQGANGELFF,TGTGCCAGCAGTTACAGACAGGGGGCTAACGGGGAGCTGTTTTTT
once,TRBJ2-1,.,TRBV4-3,CASSQDRTKGTFF,TGCGCCAGCAGCCAAGATAGGACCAAGGGGACGTTCTTC
.,TRBJ2-1,.,TRBV5-8,CASSLRTLNEQFF,TGTGCCAGCAGCTTGAGAACACTTAATGAGCAGTTCTTC
few,TRBJ2-3,.,TRBV7-3,CASSLMGARTDTQYF,TGTGCCAGCAGCTTAATGGGCGCCCGCACAGATACGCAGTATTTT
few,TRBJ1-2,.,TRBV28,CASSLHPLAEGYTF,TGTGCCAGCAGTTTACACCCCCTAGCGGAAGGCTACACCTTC
.,TRBJ2-3,.,TRBV6-5,CASSYSSYAPTDTQYF,TGTGCCAGCAGTTACTCGAGCTATGCTCCCACAGATACGCAGTATTTT
.,TRBJ1-6,.,TRBV6-1,CASSEGRRGGPPSISPLHF,TGTGCCAGCAGTGAAGGTCGACGGGGGGGCCCTCCATCTATTTCACCCCTCCACTTT
.,TRBJ2-1,TRBD2,TRBV18,CASSLSGGSRYNEQFF,TGTGCCAGCTCACTCTCAGGCGGGAGTCGCTACAATGAGCAGTTCTTC
.,TRBJ1-1,.,TRBV24-1,CATYGGPIPNTEAFF,TGTGCCACCTACGGGGGGCCTATACCGAACACTGAAGCTTTCTTT
.,TRBJ2-2,TRBD1,TRBV5-1,CASSLQGVGTGELFF,TGCGCCAGCAGCTTACAGGGGGTGGGGACCGGGGAGCTGTTTTTT
.,TRBJ2-7,.,TRBV6-6,CASSTSTGTYEQYF,TGTGCCAGCAGTACCTCTACCGGGACCTACGAGCAGTACTTC
.,TRBJ1-3,.,TRBV19,CASSIRVLSGNTIYF,TGTGCCAGTAGTATACGAGTTCTCTCTGGAAACACCATATATTTT
.,TRBJ1-6,TRBD1,TRBV7-2,CASSSQDRADNSPLHF,TGTGCCAGCAGCTCCCAAGACAGGGCCGATAATTCACCCCTCCACTTT
.,TRBJ2-1,TRBD2,TRBV28,CASSLGTSGGVDEQFF,TGTGCCAGCAGCCTAGGGACTAGCGGGGGGGTCGATGAGCAGTTCTTC
.,TRBJ2-5,TRBD1,TRBV6-5,CASRGTDKETQYF,TGTGCCAGCAGAGGGACAGATAAAGAGACCCAGTACTTC